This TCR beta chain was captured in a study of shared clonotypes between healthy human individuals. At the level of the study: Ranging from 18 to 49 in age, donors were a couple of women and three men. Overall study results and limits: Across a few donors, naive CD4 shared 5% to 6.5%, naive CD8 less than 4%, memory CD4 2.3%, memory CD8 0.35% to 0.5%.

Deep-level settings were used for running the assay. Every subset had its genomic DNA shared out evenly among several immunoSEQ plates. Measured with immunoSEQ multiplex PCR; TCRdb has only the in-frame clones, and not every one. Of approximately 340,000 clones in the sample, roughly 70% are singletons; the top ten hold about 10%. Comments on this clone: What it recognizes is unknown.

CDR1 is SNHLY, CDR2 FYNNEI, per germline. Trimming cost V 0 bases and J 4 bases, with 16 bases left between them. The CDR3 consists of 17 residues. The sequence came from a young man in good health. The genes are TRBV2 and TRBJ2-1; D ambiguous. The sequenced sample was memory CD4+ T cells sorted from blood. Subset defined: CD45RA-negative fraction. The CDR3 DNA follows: TGTGCCAGCAGTGAAGCGCAAATGGCAGCCCAATACAATGAGCAGTTCTTC. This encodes CASSEAQMAAQYNEQFF.